This is a list of T cell receptor beta chains from one sample in a study of blood T cell repertoires in COVID-19. The method was immunoSEQ multiplex PCR; TCRdb's version includes in-frame clones alone and lacks a portion of them. The table lists 88,000 or so clones, approximately 90% of them singletons. The sequenced sample was PBMCs or T cells enriched from blood (not recorded which). These receptors were obtained from a woman aged 50 to 60 with acute COVID-19. CDR3s include the opening cysteine and the closing phenylalanine or tryptophan. A D gene is named only where the DNA matches it firmly. Size is omitted from some rows. Given values are once, few, many or a class for expanded clones.

TRBJ2-1 TRBV2 NA NA CASSEGEVLNEQFF TGTGCCAGCAGTGAAGGGGAGGTCCTCAATGAGCAGTTCTTC
TRBJ2-5 TRBV6-5 NA TRBD1 CASIEQGAAETQYF TGTGCCAGCATCGAACAGGGGGCGGCTGAGACCCAGTACTTC
TRBJ2-1 TRBV5-6 NA NA CASSLVGPSWEQFF TGTGCCAGCAGCTTGGTAGGTCCTAGCTGGGAGCAGTTCTTC
TRBJ1-1 TRBV7-9 NA TRBD1 CASRDRMNTEAFF TGTGCCAGCAGGGACAGGATGAACACTGAAGCTTTCTTT
TRBJ2-6 TRBV7-2 NA NA CASSPRTSSGANVLTF TGTGCCAGCAGCCCCCGGACTTCTTCTGGGGCCAACGTCCTGACTTTC
TRBJ2-4 TRBV29-1 NA TRBD1 CSVAAGGQNIQYF TGCAGCGTTGCGGCAGGGGGACAAAACATTCAGTACTTC
TRBJ2-7 TRBV18 once NA CASSLSRDSNEQYF TGTGCCAGCTCCCTTTCCCGGGACTCCAACGAGCAGTACTTC
TRBJ1-1 TRBV5-6 NA NA CASSSDGGSLNAEAFF TGTGCCAGCAGCTCTGACGGCGGATCCTTGAACGCTGAAGCTTTCTTT
TRBJ2-3 TRBV2 once TRBD2 CASSEGREGGDTQYF TGTGCCAGCAGTGAAGGCAGGGAGGGAGGAGATACGCAGTATTTT
TRBJ1-1 TRBV5-4 NA NA CASSLWSVNTEAFF TGTGCCAGCAGCTTGTGGTCGGTGAACACTGAAGCTTTCTTT
TRBJ1-2 TRBV29-1 NA NA CSVAQSFNYGYTF TGCAGCGTTGCACAGTCTTTTAACTATGGCTACACCTTC
TRBJ1-1 TRBV11-3 NA NA CASSLGPHRATANTEAFF TGTGCCAGCAGCTTAGGGCCTCATAGGGCGACAGCGAACACTGAAGCTTTCTTT
TRBJ2-5 TRBV7-2 NA TRBD2 CASSSGLVLETQYF TGTGCCAGCAGCTCGGGACTAGTCTTGGAGACCCAGTACTTC
TRBJ1-1 TRBV4-2 NA TRBD1 CASSQVNADRGTEAFF TGTGCCAGCAGCCAAGTTAATGCGGACAGGGGCACTGAAGCTTTCTTT
TRBJ1-1 TRBV30 NA TRBD1 CAWRSDRGRVAFF TGTGCCTGGAGAAGTGACAGGGGGCGCGTAGCTTTCTTT
TRBJ2-7 TRBV4-2 once TRBD1 CASSQAGQGTYEQYF TGTGCCAGCAGCCAAGCTGGACAGGGGACCTACGAGCAGTACTTC
TRBJ1-1 TRBV9 NA NA CASSEQGENTEAFF TGTGCCAGCAGCGAACAGGGAGAGAACACTGAAGCTTTCTTT
TRBJ2-7 TRBV5-1 NA TRBD1 CASSIRDRGDEQYF TGCGCCAGCAGCATCCGGGACAGGGGTGACGAGCAGTACTTC
TRBJ1-2 TRBV15 NA NA CATSREKANAGYGYTF TGTGCCACCAGCAGGGAGAAGGCCAATGCTGGCTATGGCTACACCTTC
TRBJ1-1 TRBV6-2/TRBV6-3 NA NA CASSRGRATEAFF TGTGCCAGCAGTAGGGGTCGGGCGACTGAAGCTTTCTTT
TRBJ1-1 TRBV7-6 NA NA CASSLQPTGAGTEAFF TGTGCCAGCAGCTTACAACCTACAGGCGCGGGGACTGAAGCTTTCTTT
TRBJ2-1 TRBV5-1 NA TRBD2 CASSLALAENNEQFF TGCGCCAGCAGCTTGGCCCTAGCGGAGAACAATGAGCAGTTCTTC
TRBJ1-2 TRBV19 few NA CASRTPLRTAPAYTF TGTGCCAGTAGAACGCCACTTAGGACAGCCCCGGCCTACACCTTC
TRBJ1-2 TRBV10-2 once TRBD1 CASSPGQWTYGYTF TGCGCCAGCAGTCCGGGACAGTGGACCTATGGCTACACCTTC
TRBJ2-5 TRBV29-1 NA TRBD1 CSFAGTVQETQYF TGCAGCTTCGCCGGGACAGTCCAAGAGACCCAGTACTTC
TRBJ1-5 TRBV7-6 once NA CASSRQGDQPQHF TGTGCCAGCAGCCGCCAGGGTGACCAGCCCCAGCATTTT
TRBJ1-2 TRBV27 few TRBD1 CASSRQGGSGGYTF TGTGCCAGTTCCCGACAGGGAGGTTCGGGTGGCTACACCTTC
TRBJ2-5 TRBV6-5 NA TRBD1 CASTPTGGVETQYF TGTGCCAGCACCCCGACAGGGGGCGTTGAGACCCAGTACTTC
TRBJ2-2 TRBV30 NA TRBD2 CAWSKAGANTGELFF TGTGCCTGGAGCAAAGCGGGAGCGAACACCGGGGAGCTGTTTTTT
TRBJ2-7 TRBV13 NA TRBD2 CASSYGGGYGGEQYF TGTGCCAGCAGCTACGGCGGAGGCTACGGGGGGGAGCAGTACTTC
TRBJ2-5 TRBV19 few NA CASSIQVKETQYF TGTGCCAGTAGTATTCAGGTGAAAGAGACCCAGTACTTC
TRBJ2-5 TRBV7-2 NA TRBD2 CASSGTSVEKTQYF TGTGCCAGCAGCGGTACTAGCGTTGAAAAGACCCAGTACTTC
TRBJ2-5 TRBV19 NA NA CASSIPTGILQETQYF TGTGCCAGTAGTATCCCCACAGGCATACTTCAAGAGACCCAGTACTTC
TRBJ2-6 TRBV24-1 NA NA CATSDPTVGSGANVLTF TGTGCCACCAGTGATCCGACAGTTGGCTCTGGGGCCAACGTCCTGACTTTC
TRBJ1-1 TRBV2 NA NA CASTLRQTPNTEAFF TGTGCCAGCACTTTAAGACAAACGCCGAACACTGAAGCCTTCTTT
TRBJ1-1 TRBV11-2 NA TRBD1 CASSLEGTDFSSTEAFF TGTGCCAGCAGCTTAGAGGGGACAGACTTCTCCTCCACTGAAGCTTTCTTT
TRBJ2-7 TRBV5-4 NA TRBD2 CASRRGLAGEKGRLEQYF TGTGCCAGCAGGCGCGGACTAGCGGGAGAAAAAGGGCGACTCGAGCAGTACTTC
TRBJ2-7 TRBV18 few NA CASSKTGASSYEQYF TGTGCCAGCTCGAAAACAGGTGCCAGCTCCTACGAGCAGTACTTC
TRBJ2-2 TRBV4-2 NA TRBD1 CASSQVGTGGAGTGELFF TGTGCCAGCAGCCAAGTCGGGACAGGGGGCGCTGGCACCGGGGAGCTGTTTTTT
TRBJ1-5 TRBV6-5 NA NA CASNNRDSNQPQHF TGTGCCAGCAATAACAGGGATAGCAATCAGCCCCAGCATTTT
TRBJ1-3 TRBV2 NA NA CASRLGRATGNTIYF TGTGCCAGCAGATTAGGCAGGGCTACTGGAAACACCATATATTTT
TRBJ2-5 TRBV15 NA NA CATSWSRGETQYF TGTGCCACCAGCTGGTCCCGGGGAGAGACCCAGTACTTC
TRBJ1-4 TRBV30 NA NA CAWKGDEATNEKLFF TGTGCCTGGAAGGGGGACGAGGCAACTAATGAAAAACTGTTTTTT
TRBJ2-5 TRBV27 NA NA CASSLQGETQYF TGTGCCAGCAGTTTGCAGGGAGAGACCCAGTACTTC
TRBJ1-3 TRBV30 once NA CAWGWHSGNTIYF TGTGCCTGGGGATGGCACTCTGGAAACACCATATATTTT
TRBJ2-7 TRBV4-2 NA TRBD2 CASSRGLAGLTYEQYF TGTGCCAGCAGCCGCGGACTAGCGGGTCTAACCTACGAGCAGTACTTC
TRBJ2-2 TRBV19 NA TRBD2 CASTGLAGPNTGELFF TGTGCCAGCACGGGACTAGCGGGACCGAACACCGGGGAGCTGTTTTTT
TRBJ2-7 TRBV7-2 NA TRBD2 CATRPGLQVYEQYF TGTGCCACCAGACCGGGACTACAAGTCTACGAGCAGTACTTC
TRBJ1-2 TRBV28 NA NA CASSLIGAPYGYTF TGTGCCAGCAGTTTAATTGGGGCCCCCTATGGCTACACCTTC
TRBJ2-3 TRBV11-2 NA TRBD2 CASSWATSGRAGDTQYF TGTGCCAGCAGCTGGGCGACTAGCGGGAGGGCTGGAGATACGCAGTATTTT
TRBJ1-2 TRBV5-4 NA TRBD1 CASRATGSYGYTF TGTGCCAGCAGGGCGACAGGGTCCTATGGCTACACCTTC
TRBJ2-6 TRBV2 once NA CASSAGGGTNHAETF TGTGCCAGCAGTGCTGGGGGAGGGACAAATCATGCCGAGACTTTC
TRBJ2-3 TRBV5-6 NA NA CASSLLLTGGFTDTQYF TGTGCCAGCAGCTTGTTGCTTACCGGCGGCTTCACAGATACGCAGTATTTT
TRBJ2-7 TRBV7-9 NA TRBD1 CASSPDRVPYEQYF TGTGCCAGCAGCCCCGACAGGGTACCCTACGAGCAGTACTTC